A selection of T cell receptor beta chains follows, all from one sample in a study of blood T cell repertoires in COVID-19. Measured with immunoSEQ multiplex PCR; TCRdb has only the in-frame clones, and not every one. The sample records 45,000 to 55,000 clones, 86% being singletons. Sample: peripheral blood. The source is a man aged 65 to 85 with active COVID-19. The CDR3 runs from the conserved cysteine through the conserved F or W.

>TRBJ2-7|TRBV5-1
CASSLVGIRDEQYF
>TRBJ2-7|TRBV10-3
CAIRGDSPYEQYF
>TRBJ1-2|TRBV5-4
CASQGADYGYTF
>TRBJ2-5|TRBV7-2
CASSLTHRRGETQYF
>TRBJ1-1|TRBV12-5
CASGLEGPEAFF
>TRBJ2-6|TRBV18
CASSPQGIRAGANVLTF
>TRBJ2-2|TRBV6-6
CASWYPGGGITGELFF
>TRBJ1-3|TRBV9
CASSVDSNGNTIYF
>TRBJ1-1|TRBV15
CATSRAQGQAFF
>TRBJ2-1|TRBV9
CASSRTGLINNEQFF
>TRBJ1-1|TRBV5-1
CASSSPRKNKPGTGVQVLGEAFF
>TRBJ2-7|TRBV18
CASSPAGTRSTEQYF
>TRBJ2-1|TRBV5-4
CASSQGGRTPYNEQFF
>TRBJ1-4|TRBV7-2
CASSPQGVSGEKLFF
>TRBJ2-7|TRBV6-5
CASIYRDRDHYEQYF
>TRBJ2-5|TRBV12-3/TRBV12-4
CASSFLAEETQYF
>TRBJ2-1|TRBV18
CASSPNRGRLNEQFF
>TRBJ2-1|TRBV29-1
CSVGGRGSDEQFF
>TRBJ2-3|TRBV5-6
CASSLESGGHTDTQYF
>TRBJ2-2|TRBV28
CATRQGSTGELFF
>TRBJ2-2|TRBV7-9
CASSPLTVVNTGELFF
>TRBJ1-4|TRBV19
CASSIEARMPYPPKLFF
>TRBJ2-6|TRBV5-5
CASSGQGAGANVLTF
>TRBJ2-6|TRBV5-1
CASSLGGGSGANVLTF
>TRBJ2-5|TRBV14
CASSQLASGGTQYF
>TRBJ1-1|TRBV19
CASSIDYYRLNTEAFF
>TRBJ2-7|TRBV7-6
CASSLGGDRAYF
>TRBJ1-2|TRBV6-5
CASSEGVRYGYTF
>TRBJ2-5|TRBV9
CASSQTGDYQETQYF
>TRBJ1-4|TRBV3-1/TRBV3-2
CASSPLRVTNEKLFF
>TRBJ2-5|TRBV7-3
CASSRTGLETQYF
>TRBJ1-5|TRBV7-2
CASSLRAGNQPQHF
>TRBJ2-1|TRBV24-1
CATSDSRGQGASNEQFF
>TRBJ2-3|TRBV7-3
CASSPSGADGGTQYF
>TRBJ1-1|TRBV13
CASSLERGNTEAFF
>TRBJ1-3|TRBV18
CASSPTGQGAGNTIYF
>TRBJ1-5|TRBV3-1/TRBV3-2
CASSQGDRVGNQPQHF
>TRBJ1-5|TRBV7-2
CASSADRSNQPQHF
>TRBJ2-3|TRBV18
CASSPLAGDTDTQYF
>TRBJ2-6|TRBV5-6
CASSPPGAGANVLTF
>TRBJ1-6|TRBV19
CASTKGAGSSPLHF
>TRBJ2-4|TRBV2
CASSGRGGRQIQYF
>TRBJ2-1|TRBV6-1
CASSEGLAGNNEQFF
>TRBJ1-4|TRBV5-1
CASSLRTGVVATNEKLFF
>TRBJ1-5|TRBV4-1
CASSREGGWAQPQHF
>TRBJ1-2|TRBV2
CASSEGQSYGYTF
>TRBJ2-7|TRBV27
CASSSFSSGGAGEQYF
>TRBJ1-1|TRBV5-1
CASSRPGGGTEAFF
>TRBJ1-1|TRBV9
CASSVGRGTEAFF
>TRBJ2-7|TRBV5-1
CASSRTGDSYEQYF
>TRBJ1-1|TRBV4-2
CASSQEVGVGTEAFF
>TRBJ2-3|TRBV28
CASSSPGTSGGTQYF
>TRBJ1-3|TRBV19
CASSTRTGRNTIYF
>TRBJ1-2|TRBV7-2
CASSLRWGRGHGYTF
>TRBJ1-1|TRBV29-1
CSMKTGAGTEAFF